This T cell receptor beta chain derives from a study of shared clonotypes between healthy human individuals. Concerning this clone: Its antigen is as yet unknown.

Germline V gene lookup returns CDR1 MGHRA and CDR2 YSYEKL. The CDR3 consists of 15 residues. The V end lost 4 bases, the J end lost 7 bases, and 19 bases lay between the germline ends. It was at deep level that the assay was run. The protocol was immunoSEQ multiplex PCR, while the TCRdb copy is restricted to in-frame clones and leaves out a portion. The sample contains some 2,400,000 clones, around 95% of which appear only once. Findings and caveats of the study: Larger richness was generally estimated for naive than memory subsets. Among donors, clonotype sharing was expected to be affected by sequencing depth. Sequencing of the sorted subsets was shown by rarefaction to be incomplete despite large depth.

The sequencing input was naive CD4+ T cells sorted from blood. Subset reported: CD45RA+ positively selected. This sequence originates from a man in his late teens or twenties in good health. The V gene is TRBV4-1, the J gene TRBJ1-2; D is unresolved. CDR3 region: CASSPQEMGSIGYTF. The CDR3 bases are TGCGCCAGCAGCCCCCAGGAGATGGGGAGTATTGGCTACACCTTC.